The 9 T cell receptor beta chains below come from one sample, sequenced in a study of regulatory T cells in long-lasting Graves disease. Documented time point: newly diagnosed GD, antithyroid drugs for less than 3 months. Generation of the TCR library employed RNA extracted from PBMCs. Libraries of TCR beta came from iRepertoire HTBI primers plus Arm-PCR of CDR3 regions. TCRdb independently ran MiXCR on the multiplex PCR reads; one entry per CDR3 protein. The sample shows about 420,000 distinct CDR3 sequences, about 15% of them seen only once. In addition, the sample was reused for a study of T cells in Graves' hyperthyroidism and ophthalmopathy.

The sequencing used peripheral blood mononuclear cells (PBMCs), collected at new diagnosis, from a patient treated with antithyroid drugs. The receptors were gathered from a woman aged 18-30 years with Graves disease.

This clonotype has more than one count but fewer than ten. The rearrangement links TRBV4-3 to TRBJ2-1; D call uncertain. Germline V CDR1 and CDR2: LGHNA, YSLEER. The CDR3 length is 12 residues. Deletions cut 0 bases from V and 9 bases from J, with 6 bases between. This CDR3 is CASSQDGGEQFF. The CDR3 coding sequence is TGCGCCAGCAGCCAAGATGGTGGTGAGCAGTTCTTC.

The gene calls are TRBV27 and TRBJ1-5; perhaps TRBD1 as D (6 bases). This CDR3 has 13 residues. Trimming left V 5 bases short and J 4 bases short, with 9 bases between. In germline, CDR1 is MNHEY, CDR2 SMNVEV (reference sequence). The CDR3 coding sequence is TGTGCCAGCAGTGTAAGGGGGAATCAGCCCCAGCATTTT. Protein: CASSVRGNQPQHF.

The chain uses TRBV6-1 and TRBJ1-2; D is possibly TRBD1 (5 bases). Trimming pared 0 bases from V and 4 bases from J, leaving 9 bases between. The CDR3 totals 14 residues. Germline V CDR1 and CDR2: MNHNS, SASEGT. The CDR3 region is CASSEAPGIYGYTF. The CDR3 DNA reads TGTGCCAGCAGTGAAGCGCCAGGGATCTATGGCTACACCTTC.

This clonotype was recorded at least ten times. The V call is TRBV11-2, the J call TRBJ2-2; D is undetermined. V lost 5 bases and J 4 bases, leaving 14 bases between the germline ends. The CDR3 covers 15 residues. Germline V gene data show CDR1 as SGHAT and CDR2 as FQNNGV. The chain's CDR3 is CASSPSWVGTGELFF. Written as DNA, the CDR3 is TGTGCCAGCAGCCCCTCTTGGGTGGGCACCGGGGAGCTGTTTTTT. The full variable domain, rest sourced from reference TRBV11-2 and TRBJ2-2, is EAGVAQSPRYKIIEKRQSVAFWCNPISGHATLYWYQQILGQGPKLLIQFQNNGVVDDSQLPKDRFSAERLKGVDSTLKIQPAKLEDSAVYLCASSPSWVGTGELFFGEGSRLTVL.

V and J are TRBV7-2 and TRBJ1-5, with a tentative D call TRBD1 (5 bases). With 5 bases removed from V and 6 bases from J, the gap between germline ends came to 14 bases. Germline loops: CDR1 SGHTA, CDR2 FQGNSA. This CDR3 is 14 amino acids long. The CDR3 spells CASSANEGFQPQHF. The DNA of the CDR3 is TGTGCCAGCAGCGCCAACGAGGGGTTTCAGCCCCAGCATTTT.

This clonotype has at least ten counts. The genes are TRBV7-8 and TRBJ2-3; a weak D match, TRBD2 (5 bases). The V end lost 4 bases, the J end lost 0 bases, and 17 bases lay between the germline ends. Germline V gene lookup returns CDR1 SGHVS and CDR2 FQNEAQ. CDR3 length: 17 residues. DNA for the CDR3: TGTGCCAGCAGCTCAAACCTTGGACTCATAAGCACAGATACGCAGTATTTT. It translates to CASSSNLGLISTDTQYF.

In this sample, this clonotype turned up a few times. The CDR3 DNA sequence: TGCAGTGCTAGAGGGGACAGGGGCAACTATGGCTACACCTTC. It is translated as CSARGDRGNYGYTF. The chain uses TRBV20-1 and TRBJ1-2; TRBD1 matches at 10 bases. Germline V gives CDR1 DFQATT, CDR2 SNEGSKA (reference sequence). This CDR3 spans 14 amino acids. The ends lost 1 base at V and 2 bases at J; junction bases unmatched: 1.

V usage is TRBV28 and J usage is TRBJ2-7; possibly TRBD1 or TRBD2 for D (5 bases each). Germline V lookup: CDR1 MDHEN, CDR2 SYDVKM. V was trimmed by 2 bases and J by 12 bases, leaving 14 bases between them. The CDR3 length is 12 residues. The CDR3 DNA follows: TGTGCCAGCAGTTTAGGGACCGGCCGTAGGTACTTC. This sequence encodes CASSLGTGRRYF. The full variable domain, in which reference TRBV28 and TRBJ2-7 provide the parts outside the CDR3, is DVKVTQSSRYLVKRTGEKVFLECVQDMDHENMFWYRQDPGLGLRLIYFSYDVKMKEKGDIPEGYSVSREKKERFSLILESASTNQTSMYLCASSLGTGRRYFGPGTRLTVT.

This clonotype was seen more than once but under ten times. This chain links TRBV28 with TRBJ2-7, with D perhaps TRBD1 (5 bases). CDR3 length: 16 residues. The ends were cut back, 1 base at V and 0 bases at J, with 13 bases in the middle. Germline-derived CDR1 and CDR2 are MDHEN and SYDVKM. The CDR3 spells CASSLLATANSYEQYF. In DNA, the CDR3 is TGTGCCAGCAGTTTATTGGCGACAGCTAACTCCTACGAGCAGTACTTC.